This is a list of T cell receptor beta chains from one sample in a study of blood T cell repertoires in COVID-19. TCRdb keeps only in-frame clones here, not all; method: immunoSEQ multiplex PCR. The sample carries some 250,000 clones, around 80% recorded once. The specimen was peripheral blood. The receptors derive from a woman younger than 35 with acute or convalescent COVID-19. Both conserved end residues are part of each CDR3. D genes are given only for firm matches. The size of a clone is reported for some rows only, either as once, few or many, or as a class for expanded clones.

CDR3: CASSSGMGAGYEQYF
DNA: TGTGCCAGCAGTTCAGGGATGGGGGCTGGATACGAGCAGTACTTC
D: -
J: TRBJ2-7
size: once
V: TRBV6-5

CDR3: CASSLDSMSGSISDTQYF
DNA: TGTGCCAGCAGCTTAGACTCCATGAGCGGGAGTATCTCAGATACGCAGTATTTT
D: TRBD2
J: TRBJ2-3
size: -
V: TRBV7-2

CDR3: CATSDHRPDRGYEIGELFF
DNA: TGTGCCACCAGTGATCACCGTCCGGACAGGGGATACGAGATCGGGGAGCTGTTTTTT
D: TRBD1
J: TRBJ2-2
size: -
V: TRBV24-1

CDR3: CASSQGAHQLYYEQYF
DNA: TGCGCCAGCAGCCAAGGAGCGCATCAACTTTACTACGAGCAGTACTTC
D: -
J: TRBJ2-7
size: -
V: TRBV4-3

CDR3: CASSYSTGANTEAFF
DNA: TGTGCCAGCAGTTATTCGACAGGGGCGAACACTGAAGCTTTCTTT
D: TRBD1
J: TRBJ1-1
size: -
V: TRBV6-5

CDR3: CASSRGGRGTGNTIYF
DNA: TGTGCCAGCAGCCGGGGTGGAAGGGGGACTGGAAACACCATATATTTT
D: -
J: TRBJ1-3
size: once
V: TRBV7-9

CDR3: CASREGAMITEAFF
DNA: TGTGCCAGCCGGGAGGGAGCGATGATCACTGAAGCTTTCTTT
D: -
J: TRBJ1-1
size: -
V: TRBV6-5

CDR3: CASSQKGLPEAFF
DNA: TGTGCCAGCAGCCAAAAGGGGTTGCCTGAAGCTTTCTTT
D: -
J: TRBJ1-1
size: -
V: TRBV3-1/TRBV3-2

CDR3: CASSIALAGTDTQYF
DNA: TGTGCCAGTAGTATAGCTCTAGCGGGCACAGATACGCAGTATTTT
D: TRBD2
J: TRBJ2-3
size: -
V: TRBV19

CDR3: CASSLGTREQYF
DNA: TGTGCCAGCAGCTTAGGGACTCGTGAGCAGTACTTC
D: -
J: TRBJ2-7
size: few
V: TRBV5-4